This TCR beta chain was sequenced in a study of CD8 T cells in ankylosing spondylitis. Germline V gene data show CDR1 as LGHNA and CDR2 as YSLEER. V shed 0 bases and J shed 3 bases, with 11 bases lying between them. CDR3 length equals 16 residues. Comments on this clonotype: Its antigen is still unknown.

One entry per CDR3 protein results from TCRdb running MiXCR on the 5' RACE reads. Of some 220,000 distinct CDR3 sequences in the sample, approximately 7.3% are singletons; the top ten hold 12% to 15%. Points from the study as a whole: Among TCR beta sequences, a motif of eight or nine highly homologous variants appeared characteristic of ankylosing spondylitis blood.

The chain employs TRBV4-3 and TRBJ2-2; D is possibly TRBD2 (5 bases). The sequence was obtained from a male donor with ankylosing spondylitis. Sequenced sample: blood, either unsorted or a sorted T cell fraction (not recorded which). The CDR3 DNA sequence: TGCGCCAGCAGCCAAGATCAGGCTAGCTACACCGGGGAGCTGTTTTTT. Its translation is CASSQDQASYTGELFF.